These T cell receptor beta chains were read from a single sample in a study of cytomegalovirus exposure and HLA in healthy donors. Using immunoSEQ multiplex PCR, the repertoire was profiled, and TCRdb retains in-frame clones only, with some absent. The data contain approximately 150,000 clones, around 80% of them singletons. The sequenced material came from PBMCs. All receptors come from a man aged 35-49 years in good health and CMV-seronegative. The CDR3 runs from the conserved cysteine through the conserved F or W. A D gene is named only where the DNA matches it firmly. Clone sizes are given selectively: once, few, many, or a class where the clone is expanded.

clone size	V gene	D gene	J gene	CDR3 protein
-	TRBV7-2	-	TRBJ2-7	CASSLGGTPLYEQYF
few	TRBV19	-	TRBJ2-1	CASSGLARYNEQFF
-	TRBV7-9	TRBD2	TRBJ2-7	CSSSLLTSVHF
-	TRBV9	-	TRBJ1-2	CASSVGAGVGYTF
-	TRBV18	TRBD2	TRBJ2-1	CASSPSSGSYNEQFF
-	TRBV7-2	TRBD1	TRBJ2-7	CASSWVGTGAYEQYF
-	TRBV5-1	TRBD2	TRBJ2-2	CASSSGLAPLVTGELFF
-	TRBV6-5	-	TRBJ2-3	CASRTESTDTQYF
-	TRBV5-6	-	TRBJ1-5	CASSQIQNRDQPQHF
-	TRBV9	-	TRBJ2-1	CASSVEARGSVSYNEQFF
-	TRBV15	TRBD1	TRBJ1-2	CATSRAQGHGYTF
-	TRBV5-6	-	TRBJ1-3	CASSPRDGSSGNTIYF
-	TRBV7-9	-	TRBJ2-7	CASSPQGQISYEQYF
-	TRBV4-3	-	-	CASSQALASSYEQYF
-	TRBV7-9	TRBD2	TRBJ2-1	CASSLGLASYNEQFF
once	TRBV19	TRBD1	TRBJ2-1	CASSWTGDEQFF
-	TRBV25-1	TRBD1	TRBJ1-4	CASSDTGQGGEKLFF
-	TRBV5-4	-	TRBJ2-7	CASSSAGGTSEQYF
-	TRBV11-2	TRBD1	TRBJ1-4	CASSGTVDEKLFF
-	TRBV10-3	-	TRBJ2-1	CAISESGTGGTSGSWDEQFF
-	TRBV5-4	-	TRBJ1-3	CASSLNGGNTIYF
-	TRBV28	TRBD1	TRBJ1-6	CASSFWTGTGDRYSPLHF
-	TRBV6-1	TRBD1	TRBJ1-1	CASSGYRGHTEAFF
-	TRBV4-3	TRBD1	TRBJ2-7	CASSLGLAGGEQYF
-	TRBV19	TRBD1	TRBJ1-1	CASRDRGDTEAFF
once	TRBV7-8	-	TRBJ2-1	CASSSRDFRNEQFF
few	TRBV19	-	TRBJ1-1	CASSAGGSITEAFF
-	TRBV6-7	-	TRBJ1-2	CASSPRGSSYYGYTF
-	TRBV29-1	-	TRBJ2-7	CSVVHPGVGYEQYF
once	TRBV29-1	-	TRBJ2-1	CSVVGSSRQYNEQFF
-	TRBV7-2	-	TRBJ1-4	CASSPRGGNEKLFF
-	TRBV18	-	TRBJ2-4	CASSDPERGNIQYF
few	TRBV6-1	-	TRBJ2-5	CASSDRVETQYF
few	TRBV7-6	TRBD1	TRBJ2-7	CASSLSTGQGAYEQYF
-	TRBV5-1	TRBD2	TRBJ2-2	CASRPASGGNTGELFF
-	TRBV27	TRBD2	TRBJ2-6	CASSLLTSGMSGANGLTF
-	TRBV30	TRBD2	TRBJ2-1	CAWIMAGAHEQFF
-	TRBV19	-	TRBJ2-3	CASSPGWEGTDTQYF
-	TRBV5-1	-	TRBJ1-3	CASSLNTGDSGNTIYF
-	TRBV4-1	-	TRBJ2-5	CASSQSEAQYF
-	TRBV11-1	TRBD1	TRBJ2-5	CASSLAGQGFWETQYF